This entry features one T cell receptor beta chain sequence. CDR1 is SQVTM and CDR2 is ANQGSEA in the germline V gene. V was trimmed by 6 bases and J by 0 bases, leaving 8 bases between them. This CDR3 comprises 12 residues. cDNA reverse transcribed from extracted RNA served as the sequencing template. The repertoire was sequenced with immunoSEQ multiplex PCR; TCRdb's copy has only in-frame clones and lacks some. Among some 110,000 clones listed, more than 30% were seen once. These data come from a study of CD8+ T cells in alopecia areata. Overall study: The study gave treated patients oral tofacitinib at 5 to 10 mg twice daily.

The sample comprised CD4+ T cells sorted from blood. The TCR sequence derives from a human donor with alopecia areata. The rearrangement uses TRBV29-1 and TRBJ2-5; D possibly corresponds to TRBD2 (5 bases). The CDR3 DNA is TGCAGCGTCGGAGGTAACCAAGAGACCCAGTACTTC. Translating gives CSVGGNQETQYF.